This T cell receptor beta chain was found in a study of PD-1 blockade in classical Hodgkin lymphoma (dated by TCRdb to about 2020). Study-level background: The study used TCR beta sequencing and CyTOF to define a peripheral blood immune signature of response to PD-1 blockade in classical Hodgkin lymphoma.

What this sample's time point label stands for: newly diagnosed, previously untreated cHL patient sample. CD8+ T cells were purified from thawed PBMCs by magnetic negative selection with a Miltenyi CD8+ T cell isolation kit. PBMCs from patients with newly diagnosed, previously untreated classical Hodgkin lymphoma were sequenced as a comparison group for the relapsed/refractory trial patients. Peripheral blood was collected in 8 mL Vacutainer Cell Preparation Tubes, from which PBMCs were isolated by centrifugation and then cryopreserved. Purified CD4+ and CD8+ fractions were prepared only for cases in which an additional PBMC sample was available. On LS columns in a quadroMACS separator, the magnetically labelled cells were depleted, and the flow-through was collected as the purified fraction. This clone occurred a few times. It has no known antigen specificity. The sample holds no much larger clone one base away, and base qualities are not on file.

Genomic DNA was extracted with the Qiagen DNeasy kit from unsorted PBMCs and from negatively selected CD4+ and CD8+ fractions. TCR beta CDR3 regions were subjected to amplification by immunoSEQ multiplex PCR with primers that anneal to V and J segments. A synthetic immune receptor repertoire was used to minimize amplification bias, and any residual bias was removed computationally once sequencing was done. As for the original processing: Repertoire diversity was quantified as the Shannon entropy index using custom Python scripts. The unsorted, CD4+ and CD8+ repertoires were each analyzed separately, with the exception of combined analyses, where CD4+ and CD8+ sequences were merged in silico. Held by TCRdb, this immuneACCESS table contains in-frame sequences only and omits some clones. Under half of the omission traces to an unresolved V gene where checked; the cause of the rest is unknown. Clone size and the V and J calls come from that table; the DNA yielded D and trimming. The sample table shows around 14,000 clones, and about 90% are seen once. Together, the top ten hold 5% to 6.5% of the sample.

What the study reported, not specific to this receptor: The study was limited to a single clinical trial cohort, and causes of repertoire differences, possibly disease activity or prior therapy, remained undefined. Newly diagnosed patients were reported to have lower baseline TCR diversity than healthy donors, and relapsed/refractory patients were reported to have lower baseline TCR diversity still.

The germline V gene gives CDR1 as MDHEN and CDR2 as SYDVKM. The CDR3 measures 14 amino acids from cysteine to phenylalanine. The DNA shown is the 42-base CDR3, in frame from base 1. The V end gives up 5 bases and the J end 4 bases, leaving 4 bases in the junction not matched to a gene. The chain is assembled from TRBV28 and TRBJ2-5; TRBD2 aligns with 10 central bases. The receptor comes from a human donor with classical Hodgkin lymphoma. The sequenced sample consisted of CD8+ T cells from blood. The CDR3 corresponds to CASSKLAGTETQYF. DNA sequence: TGTGCCAGCAGTAAACTAGCGGGAACAGAGACCCAGTACTTC.